This TCR beta chain was sequenced for a study of identical twins. V shed 4 bases and J 8 bases; nucleotides not matched to a gene: 14. The CDR3 contains 16 residues. TCRdb re-analysed the 5' RACE reads in MiXCR, keeping a single row per CDR3 protein. Of some 790,000 distinct CDR3 sequences listed, roughly 20% are singletons. This sample was shared with a second study, whose subject was T cells expressing NK-cell markers.

The TCR originated in a woman younger than 35 in good health. Material: PBMCs. The rearrangement uses TRBV12-3 or TRBV12-4 and TRBJ2-1, with 7 nucleotides matching TRBD2. The CDR3 reads CASSWRTRTFADEQFF. Here the CDR3 DNA reads TGTGCCAGCAGTTGGAGGACTAGAACGTTCGCCGATGAGCAGTTCTTC.